One sample yielded the 20 T cell receptor beta chains listed below, sequenced in a study of T cell responses to AZD1222 COVID-19 vaccine. Assay: immunoSEQ multiplex PCR; the TCRdb copy retains only in-frame clones and omits some. The sample has about 140,000 clones, less than 95% seen once; the top ten hold roughly 7.1%. The source was peripheral blood, collected 28 days after the second dose of the MenACWY control vaccine. The origin of the receptors is an adult who received the MenACWY meningococcal vaccine as a control.

This clone was recorded once. V usage is TRBV7-2 and J usage is TRBJ2-7, with no clear D. Germline V gene sequence: CDR1 SGHTA, CDR2 FQGNSA. With 1 base removed from V and 6 bases from J, the gap between germline ends came to 19 bases. The CDR3 has 16 residues. CDR3 residues: CASSLDPGGSISEQYF. For the CDR3, the DNA is TGTGCCAGCAGCTTAGATCCAGGCGGTTCTATCTCCGAGCAGTACTTC.

V gene TRBV28 combines with J gene TRBJ2-7, with unresolved D. CDR1 MDHEN and CDR2 SYDVKM come from the germline V gene. Trimming removed 1 base from V and 2 bases from J, with 9 bases in between. The CDR3 covers 14 residues. The CDR3 bases are TGTGCCAGCAGTTTATATCCGACTGCCTACGAGCAGTACTTC. Protein: CASSLYPTAYEQYF.

This chain connects TRBV19 to TRBJ2-5; tentatively, D is TRBD1 (5 bases). V dropped 1 base and J dropped 3 bases, with 12 bases sitting between them. This CDR3 is 15 amino acids long. Germline CDR1 reads LNHDA; CDR2 reads SQIVND (reference sequence). Here the CDR3 DNA reads TGTGCCAGTAGTATAGTGGCCAGGGTGGAAGAGACCCAGTACTTC. This sequence encodes CASSIVARVEETQYF.

The V call is TRBV10-3, the J call TRBJ2-2; 9 positions agree with TRBD1. Trimming removed 7 bases from V and 1 base from J; junction bases left unmatched: 1. Germline V lookup: CDR1 ENHRY, CDR2 SYGVKD. The CDR3 is made up of 14 amino acids. The chain's CDR3 is CAITTGGNTGELFF. The CDR3 DNA is TGTGCCATCACGACAGGGGGGAACACCGGGGAGCTGTTTTTT.

The rearrangement joins TRBV7-8 to TRBJ2-3, with 10 positions matching TRBD2. CDR1 SGHVS and CDR2 FQNEAQ come from the germline V gene. Trimming took 5 bases from V and 6 from J; bases not matched to a gene: 11. The CDR3 has 16 residues. This CDR3 reads CASSLLQREGRDTQYF. The CDR3 region has the DNA TGTGCCAGCAGCCTCCTCCAGCGGGAGGGCCGCGATACGCAGTATTTT.

The V and J genes are TRBV6-2 or TRBV6-3 and TRBJ2-7; D is unresolved. The length of the CDR3 is 14 residues. From germline, CDR1 is MNHEY and CDR2 SVGEGT. V lost 0 bases and J lost 1, with 7 bases in between. In DNA, the CDR3 is TGTGCCAGCAGTTACTCAGTGGGTTCCTACGAGCAGTACTTC. Translation gives CASSYSVGSYEQYF.

The rearrangement joins TRBV10-3 to TRBJ2-7, with TRBD1 matching over 7 bases. CDR1 ENHRY and CDR2 SYGVKD come from the germline V gene. The CDR3 runs to 13 residues. Losses at the gene ends were 4 bases for V and 5 bases for J; bases not matched to a gene: 5. CDR3 amino acids: CAISGKTGNEQYF. CDR3 bases: TGTGCCATCAGTGGAAAGACAGGGAACGAGCAGTACTTC.

The CDR3 protein is CASTLGVRTDTQYF. CDR3 sequence (DNA): TGTGCCAGCACATTAGGGGTTCGGACAGATACGCAGTATTTT. This chain uses TRBV28 with TRBJ2-3; possible D gene TRBD1, 5 bases. V was cut by 7 bases and J by 3 bases, with 14 bases left in between. Germline lookup yields CDR1 MDHEN and CDR2 SYDVKM. The CDR3 has 14 residues.

This clone was counted a single time. V gene TRBV10-3 combines with J gene TRBJ2-2; TRBD1 agrees at 11 bases. This CDR3 comprises 14 residues. V shed 10 bases and J 7 bases; nucleotides not matched to a gene: 8. Germline-derived CDR1 and CDR2 are ENHRY and SYGVKD. The CDR3 region has the DNA TGTGCCACCTCGGGACAGGGGGAATTCGGGGAGCTGTTTTTT. Protein: CATSGQGEFGELFF.

This clone has just one count. This rearrangement joins TRBV7-2 to TRBJ2-1; 9 bases are shared with TRBD1. The CDR3 spans 14 residues. The V gene end was trimmed by 4 bases and the J gene end by 6 bases; junction bases not matched to a gene: 4. The V gene's germline CDR1 is SGHTA and CDR2 FQGNSA. The CDR3 DNA reads as TGTGCCAGCAGCTGGACAGGGGTAGGCAATGAGCAGTTCTTC. It encodes CASSWTGVGNEQFF. Together with reference TRBV7-2 and TRBJ2-1, the CDR3 gives the full variable domain: GAGVSQSPSNKVTEKGKDVELRCDPISGHTALYWYRQSLGQGLEFLIYFQGNSAPDKSGLPSDRFSAERTGGSVSTLTIQRTQQEDSAVYLCASSWTGVGNEQFFGPGTRLTVL.

V is TRBV3-1 (or the pseudogene TRBV3-2) and J is TRBJ1-1; TRBD1 aligns across 10 bases. V shed 3 bases and J 3 bases; nucleotides not matched to a gene: 7. The CDR3 is 16 amino acids. Germline loops: CDR1 LGHDT, CDR2 YNNKEL (reference sequence). The CDR3 reads CASSHPGQGGDTEAFF. The DNA for the CDR3 is TGTGCCAGCAGCCATCCCGGACAGGGGGGGGACACTGAAGCTTTCTTT.

V and J are TRBV19 and TRBJ2-1; 7 bases agree with TRBD1. Germline CDR1 LNHDA, CDR2 SQIVND (reference sequence). This CDR3 spans 14 amino acids. J lost 7 bases, V lost 4 bases, and 7 bases had no gene match. The CDR3 DNA follows: TGTGCCAGTAGTAGACAGGGACGGGTAAATGAGCAGTTCTTC. Translated, it gives CASSRQGRVNEQFF.

V and J are TRBV12-3 or TRBV12-4 and TRBJ1-4; TRBD1 matches 9 bases. Germline trimming cut 3 bases from V and 9 bases from J; bases unmatched to any gene: 2. CDR3 length equals 13 residues. This chain's CDR3 is CASSFGTGKKLFF. CDR3 coding DNA: TGTGCCAGCAGTTTCGGGACAGGGAAAAAACTGTTTTTT.

The chain joins TRBV19 to TRBJ2-7, with a possible D match to TRBD1 (6 bases). Trimming removed 1 base at V and 5 bases at J, with 12 bases between. The germline CDR1 and CDR2 sequences are LNHDA and SQIVND (reference sequence). CDR3 size: 14 residues. The CDR3 loop is CASSIVTGYHEQYF. The CDR3 DNA reads as TGTGCCAGTAGTATAGTCACAGGGTACCACGAGCAGTACTTC.

The rearrangement uses TRBV2 and TRBJ2-5; 10 nucleotides line up with TRBD1. The CDR3 loop spans 15 amino acids. Germline trimming cut 6 bases from V and 5 bases from J; bases unmatched to any gene: 9. Germline CDR1 SNHLY, CDR2 FYNNEI. The CDR3 sequence is CASRERTGGRETQYF. CDR3 nucleotides: TGTGCCAGCAGGGAAAGGACAGGGGGTCGGGAGACCCAGTACTTC.

This chain joins TRBV27 and TRBJ2-1; D is possibly TRBD1 or TRBD2 (6 bases each). Per germline, CDR1 MNHEY and CDR2 SMNVEV (reference sequence). The V gene lost 6 bases and the J gene lost 4 bases, with 13 bases spanning the gap. The CDR3 covers 14 residues. CDR3 protein: CASRPGAGYNEQFF. CDR3 in DNA: TGTGCCAGCAGGCCAGGGGCGGGGTACAATGAGCAGTTCTTC.

This clone was seen only a few times. The V call is TRBV6-2 or TRBV6-3, the J call TRBJ1-5; TRBD1 aligns across 8 bases. The CDR3 contains 15 residues. V dropped 5 bases and J dropped 4; count of bases not matched to a gene: 7. The germline V gene encodes CDR1 MNHEY and CDR2 SVGEGT. CDR3 coding DNA: TGTGCCAGCAGTCGGGTAACAGGGGGTAATCAGCCCCAGCATTTT. This codes for CASSRVTGGNQPQHF.

The chain uses TRBV19 and TRBJ2-2, with a possible D match to TRBD2 (6 bases). Germline CDR1 is LNHDA and CDR2 is SQIVND (reference sequence). Between the trimmed V and J ends, which lost 7 bases and 2 bases, there was a span of 17 bases. The CDR3 runs to 16 residues. As DNA, the CDR3 is TGTGCCAGTACAAAGTGGGCGGGACCTAACACCGGGGAGCTGTTTTTT. This codes for CASTKWAGPNTGELFF.

The chain carries TRBV11-2 and TRBJ2-3, with 9 bases aligning to TRBD2. The V segment lost 5 bases and the J segment 6 bases; nucleotides outside the gene matches: 15. This CDR3 spans 17 amino acids. CDR1 SGHAT and CDR2 FQNNGV come from the germline V gene. CDR3 in amino acids: CASSPRTRGGVRDTQYF. The CDR3 coding sequence is TGTGCCAGCAGCCCCCGTACTCGCGGGGGGGTCAGGGATACGCAGTATTTT.

The V and J genes are TRBV18 and TRBJ2-7; no clear D gene. V was shortened by 5 bases and J by 4 bases, with 9 bases between the two germline ends. The germline gives CDR1 KGHSH, CDR2 LQKENI. The CDR3 has 12 residues. CDR3 sequence: CASSTTSYEQYF. The CDR3 DNA reads TGTGCCAGCTCAACGACAAGTTACGAGCAGTACTTC.